These 25 T cell receptor beta chains came from one sample sequenced in a study of early T cells in non-severe SARS-CoV-2 infection. TCRdb ran MiXCR on the 5' RACE reads and lists one entry per CDR3 protein. Of tens of thousands of distinct CDR3 sequences listed, more than 13% are singletons. The sample was whole blood. The receptors derive from an adult who was a healthcare worker with PCR-confirmed SARS-CoV-2 infection or an uninfected control (not recorded which).

V and J are TRBV28 and TRBJ1-1; D gene uncertain. The CDR3 covers 15 residues. CDR1 is MDHEN and CDR2 is SYDVKM in the germline V gene. Trimming left V 5 bases short and J 2 bases short, with 15 bases between. In DNA, the CDR3 is TGTGCCAGCAGTCCAGCAGGAAACAGTAACACTGAAGCTTTCTTT. This translates into CASSPAGNSNTEAFF.

This clonotype has ten or more counts. V and J are TRBV11-2 and TRBJ2-2; TRBD2 is a possible D gene (6 bases). The CDR3 has 11 amino acids. With 5 bases removed from V and 14 bases from J, the gap between germline ends came to 12 bases. Looked up from germline, CDR1 is SGHAT and CDR2 is FQNNGV. The CDR3, as DNA: TGTGCCAGCAGCCTGGGACTCACACTGTTTTTT. Protein sequence: CASSLGLTLFF.

In regard to this clonotype: The missing conserved phenylalanine or tryptophan at the end of this CDR3 makes a read error likely. Because the CDR3's place on the DNA is in doubt, the DNA is left out and the CDR3 is given as listed by TCRdb. The V call is TRBV10-1, the J call TRBJ2-4. Germline CDR1 and CDR2: WNHNN and SYGVQD (reference sequence). The CDR3 length is 8 residues, termini included. CDR3: CASSTDLV.

This chain joins TRBV4-1 and TRBJ1-4; TRBD1 is a possible D gene (5 bases). Trimming removed 3 bases from V and 5 bases from J, with 10 bases in between. The CDR3 consists of 14 residues. The germline V gene encodes CDR1 MGHRA and CDR2 YSYEKL. This chain's CDR3 is CASSQGWGNEKLFF. The CDR3 DNA is TGCGCCAGCAGCCAGGGGTGGGGCAATGAAAAACTGTTTTTT.

This clonotype has just a few counts. CDR3 loop: CASSNGQGGAFF. CDR3 sequence (DNA): TGTGCCAGCAGCAATGGACAGGGGGGAGCTTTCTTT. The V gene is TRBV7-2, the J gene TRBJ1-1; 10 bases align to TRBD1. V was clipped by 5 bases and J by 10 bases; unmatched bases: 4. The germline V gene has CDR1 SGHTA and CDR2 FQGNSA. CDR3 size: 12 residues.

Only a few counts were recorded for this clonotype. The V and J genes are TRBV20-1 and TRBJ1-5; 7 bases are shared with TRBD1. The CDR3 contains 19 residues. V shed 4 bases and J 0 bases; nucleotides not matched to a gene: 18. Germline V gives CDR1 DFQATT, CDR2 SNEGSKA (reference sequence). In DNA form, the CDR3 reads TGCAGTGCTACCGTTGTGCCGGGACAGACCGTTAATAGCAATCAGCCCCAGCATTTT. This translates into CSATVVPGQTVNSNQPQHF.

This clonotype was counted a few times. This sequence joins TRBV5-5 and TRBJ1-2; D unclear. Germline values: CDR1 SGHKS, CDR2 YYEKEE (reference sequence). The ends were cut back, 0 bases at V and 8 bases at J, with 11 bases in the middle. The CDR3 has 13 residues. CDR3: CASSLGSLEGYTF. As DNA, the CDR3 is TGTGCCAGCAGCTTGGGGTCCCTTGAGGGCTACACCTTC.

This chain connects TRBV7-8 to TRBJ2-1, with 8 bases aligning to TRBD1. The germline CDR1 and CDR2 sequences are SGHVS and FQNEAQ. Germline trimming cut 5 bases from V and 6 bases from J; bases unmatched to any gene: 3. The CDR3 runs 13 residues. The CDR3 spells CASSPDRANEQFF. The CDR3 bases are TGTGCCAGCAGCCCGGACAGGGCCAATGAGCAGTTCTTC. The variable domain in full, completed from reference TRBV7-8 and TRBJ2-1, reads GAGVSQSPRYKVAKRGQDVALRCDPISGHVSLFWYQQALGQGPEFLTYFQNEAQLDKSGLPSDRFFAERPEGSVSTLKIQRTQQEDSAVYLCASSPDRANEQFFGPGTRLTVL.

This clonotype has a handful of counts. This chain connects TRBV20-1 to TRBJ2-5; D is undetermined. V shed 4 bases and J shed 7 bases, with 7 bases lying between them. The CDR3 is made up of 10 amino acids. The germline CDR1 and CDR2 sequences are DFQATT and SNEGSKA (reference sequence). CDR3 sequence: CSANWATQYF. The DNA of the CDR3 is TGCAGTGCTAATTGGGCGACCCAGTACTTC.

This clonotype was observed a few times. The chain recombines TRBV7-9 with TRBJ1-2; D is ambiguous. In germline, CDR1 is SEHNR, CDR2 FQNEAQ (reference sequence). The CDR3 runs 14 residues. V shed 7 bases and J shed 3 bases, with 15 bases lying between them. CDR3 nucleotide sequence: TGTGCCAGCACCTCCCCCCCAATGGACTATGGCTACACCTTC. Translated: CASTSPPMDYGYTF.

This clonotype was detected many times. CDR3 nucleotide sequence: TGTGCCAGCAGCGTAGTTCCCCAGGGCACAGATACGCAGTATTTT. Residues: CASSVVPQGTDTQYF. The chain employs TRBV9 and TRBJ2-3; D is undetermined. Germline V gene sequence: CDR1 SGDLS, CDR2 YYNGEE. V lost 0 bases and J 1 base, leaving 9 bases between the germline ends. The CDR3 length is 15 residues. The variable domain in full, with the rest retrieved from reference TRBV9 and TRBJ2-3, is DSGVTQTPKHLITATGQRVTLRCSPRSGDLSVYWYQQSLDQGLQFLIQYYNGEERAKGNILERFSAQQFPDLHSELNLSSLELGDSALYFCASSVVPQGTDTQYFGPGTRLTVL.

This chain uses TRBV7-2 with TRBJ1-6; D gene ambiguous. Germline lookup yields CDR1 SGHTA and CDR2 FQGNSA. The CDR3 sequence is 14 residues long. V gave up 1 base and J gave up 8 bases, with 9 bases separating them. The CDR3, as DNA: TGTGCCAGCAGCTTAGAGCTATGGGATTCACCCCTCCACTTT. Protein sequence: CASSLELWDSPLHF.

This clonotype was seen more than once but under ten times. The chain's CDR3 is CASSPRQGGTDTQYF. The CDR3 coding sequence is TGCGCCAGCAGCCCCCGACAGGGAGGGACAGATACGCAGTATTTT. The chain joins TRBV4-1 to TRBJ2-3, with D perhaps TRBD1 or TRBD2 (7 bases each). The CDR3 is 15 amino acids. The germline V gene encodes CDR1 MGHRA and CDR2 YSYEKL. The V end lost 4 bases, the J end lost 3 bases, and 14 bases lay between the germline ends.

The rearrangement uses TRBV6-2 or TRBV6-3 and TRBJ2-2, with TRBD2 matching 9 bases. Germline assignment: CDR1 MNHEY and CDR2 SVGEGT. The CDR3 is made up of 14 amino acids. Losses at the gene ends were 10 bases for V and 3 bases for J; bases not matched to a gene: 6. CDR3 DNA sequence: TGTGCCACCTTACTAGCGGGTGACACCGGGGAGCTGTTTTTT. It yields the protein CATLLAGDTGELFF.

On this clonotype itself: A much larger clone lies a single base off, so this may be a read error. The chain uses TRBV9 and TRBJ1-2, with no clear D. Per germline, CDR1 SGDLS and CDR2 YYNGEE. This CDR3 spans 13 amino acids. As DNA, the CDR3 is TGTGCCAACAGCCAGGCCGGGAACTATGGCTACACCTTC. Translating gives CANSQAGNYGYTF.

This clonotype showed up just a few times. The rearrangement joins TRBV25-1 to TRBJ1-1, with a possible D match to TRBD1 (6 bases). V lost 4 bases, J lost 1 base, and 13 bases lay in between. CDR1 and CDR2 (germline): MGHDK, SYGVNS. The CDR3 has 15 amino acids. CDR3 loop: CASSGDPRGNTEAFF. The CDR3 coding sequence is TGTGCCAGCAGTGGGGACCCCAGGGGGAACACTGAAGCTTTCTTT.

J is TRBJ2-3 and V is TRBV7-8; D remains ambiguous. CDR3 length: 12 residues. Trimming left V 2 bases short and J 6 bases short, with 6 bases between. Germline V gives CDR1 SGHVS, CDR2 FQNEAQ. The CDR3 nucleotides are TGTGCCAGCAGCTTATTATCCGATACGCAGTATTTT. It specifies CASSLLSDTQYF.

The rearrangement uses TRBV7-9 and TRBJ2-7, with unresolved D. Trimming took 5 bases from V and 6 from J, leaving 23 bases between them. Germline V gene sequence: CDR1 SEHNR, CDR2 FQNEAQ (reference sequence). The CDR3 has 16 residues. CDR3 in DNA: TGTGCCAGCAGCAACGGACCGTATTCGATATGGCGCGAGCAGTACTTC. Protein sequence: CASSNGPYSIWREQYF. Filled out from reference TRBV7-9 and TRBJ2-7, the complete variable domain reads DTGVSQNPRHKITKRGQNVTFRCDPISEHNRLYWYRQTLGQGPEFLTYFQNEAQLEKSRLLSDRFSAERPKGSFSTLEIQRTEQGDSAMYLCASSNGPYSIWREQYFGPGTRLTVT.

This clonotype was seen many times. The chain joins TRBV6-1 to TRBJ2-1; 9 bases match TRBD2. Trimming removed 8 bases from V and 4 bases from J; junction bases left unmatched: 6. Looked up from germline, CDR1 is MNHNS and CDR2 is SASEGT. This CDR3 has 14 residues. The CDR3 loop reads CASVRAGGYNEQFF. CDR3 bases: TGTGCCAGCGTACGAGCGGGAGGATACAATGAGCAGTTCTTC.

This rearrangement joins TRBV4-3 to TRBJ1-1; the D is unclear. The V gene's germline CDR1 is LGHNA and CDR2 YSLEER. The V end lost 3 bases, the J end lost 3 bases, and 8 bases lay between the germline ends. The CDR3 is 13 residues long. The CDR3 is CASSHLIDTEAFF. DNA of the CDR3: TGCGCCAGCAGCCATCTTATAGACACTGAAGCTTTCTTT.

This clonotype was recorded at least ten times. The chain has TRBV6-2 or TRBV6-3 and TRBJ2-3; the D is unclear. The CDR3 is 14 residues long. V was cut by 0 bases and J by 2 bases, with 6 bases left in between. The germline gives CDR1 MNHEY, CDR2 SVGEGT. The CDR3 DNA reads as TGTGCCAGCAGTTACTCGACATTCACAGATACGCAGTATTTT. Translating gives CASSYSTFTDTQYF.

The V gene is TRBV6-1, the J gene TRBJ2-1, with 8 positions matching TRBD1. The V gene end was trimmed by 4 bases and the J gene end by 8 bases; junction bases not matched to a gene: 4. CDR3 length equals 13 residues. CDR1 MNHNS and CDR2 SASEGT come from the germline V gene. The CDR3 DNA reads as TGTGCCAGCAGTGGACAGGGGCGGTATGAGCAGTTCTTC. Its translation: CASSGQGRYEQFF.

The chain recombines TRBV29-1 with TRBJ2-5; D assignment may be TRBD1 or TRBD2 (6 bases each). Germline CDR1 and CDR2: SQVTM and ANQGSEA. The CDR3 has 11 residues. V lost 7 bases to trimming and J lost 2 bases, with 8 bases between them. The CDR3 coding sequence is TGCAGCGGGAGGGGGCAAGAGACCCAGTACTTC. Amino acids: CSGRGQETQYF.

The sample holds a few counts of this clonotype. V and J are TRBV12-3 or TRBV12-4 and TRBJ1-1; TRBD1 matches 11 bases. CDR3 length equals 15 residues. V was clipped by 5 bases and J by 2 bases; unmatched bases: 4. CDR3 amino acids: CASSGGQGVNTEAFF. CDR3 in DNA: TGTGCCAGCAGTGGGGGACAGGGGGTTAACACTGAAGCTTTCTTT.

The V gene is TRBV19, the J gene TRBJ2-3, with D unresolved. Trimming took 4 bases from V and 4 from J, leaving 21 bases between them. Germline assignment: CDR1 LNHDA and CDR2 SQIVND (reference sequence). The CDR3 totals 17 residues. DNA for the CDR3: TGTGCCAGTAGTAACCCGTTGCGAGACGAGATAGCAGATACGCAGTATTTT. Its translation: CASSNPLRDEIADTQYF. The full variable domain, rest sourced from reference TRBV19 and TRBJ2-3, is DGGITQSPKYLFRKEGQNVTLSCEQNLNHDAMYWYRQDPGQGLRLIYYSQIVNDFQKGDIAEGYSVSREKKESFPLTVTSAQKNPTAFYLCASSNPLRDEIADTQYFGPGTRLTVL.